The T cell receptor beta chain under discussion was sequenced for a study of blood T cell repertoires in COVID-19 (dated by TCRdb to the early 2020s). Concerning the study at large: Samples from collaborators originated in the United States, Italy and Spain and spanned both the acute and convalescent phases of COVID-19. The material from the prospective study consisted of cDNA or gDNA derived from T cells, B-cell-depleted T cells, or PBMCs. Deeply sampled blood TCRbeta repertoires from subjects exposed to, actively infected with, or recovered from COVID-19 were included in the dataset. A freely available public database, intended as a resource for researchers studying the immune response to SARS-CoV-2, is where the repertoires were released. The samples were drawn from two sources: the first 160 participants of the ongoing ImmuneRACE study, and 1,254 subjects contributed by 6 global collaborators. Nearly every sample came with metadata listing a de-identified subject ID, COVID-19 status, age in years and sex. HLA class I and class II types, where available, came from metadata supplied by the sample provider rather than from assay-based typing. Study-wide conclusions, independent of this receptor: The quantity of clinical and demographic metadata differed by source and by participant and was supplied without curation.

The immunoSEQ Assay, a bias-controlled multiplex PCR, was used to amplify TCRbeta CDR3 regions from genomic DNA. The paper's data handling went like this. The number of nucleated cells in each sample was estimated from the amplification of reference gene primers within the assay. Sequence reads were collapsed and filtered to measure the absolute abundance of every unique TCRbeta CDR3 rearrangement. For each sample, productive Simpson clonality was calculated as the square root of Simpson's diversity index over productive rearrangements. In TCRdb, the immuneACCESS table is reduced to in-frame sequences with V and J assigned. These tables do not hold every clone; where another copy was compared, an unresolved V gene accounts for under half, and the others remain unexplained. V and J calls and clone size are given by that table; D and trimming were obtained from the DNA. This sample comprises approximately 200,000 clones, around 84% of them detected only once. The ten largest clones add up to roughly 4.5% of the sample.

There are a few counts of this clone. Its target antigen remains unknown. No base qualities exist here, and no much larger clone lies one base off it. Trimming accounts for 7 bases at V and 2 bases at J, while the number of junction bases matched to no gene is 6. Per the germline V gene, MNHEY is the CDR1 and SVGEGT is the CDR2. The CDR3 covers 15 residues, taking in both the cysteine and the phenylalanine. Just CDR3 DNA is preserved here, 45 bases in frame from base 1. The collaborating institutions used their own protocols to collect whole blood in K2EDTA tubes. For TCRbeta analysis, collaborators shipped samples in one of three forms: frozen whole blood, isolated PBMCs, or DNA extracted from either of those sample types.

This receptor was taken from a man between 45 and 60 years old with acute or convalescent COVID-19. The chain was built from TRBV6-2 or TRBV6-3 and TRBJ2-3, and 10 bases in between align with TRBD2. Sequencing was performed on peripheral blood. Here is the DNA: TGTGCCAGCACCCCAGCGGGGGGGTCCACAGATACGCAGTATTTT. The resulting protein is CASTPAGGSTDTQYF.